These 3 T cell receptor beta chains were all obtained from the same sample, sequenced in a study of identical twins (dated by TCRdb to 2016 to 2017). Library preparation used 5' RACE. Data came from an Illumina HiSeq 2000. In TCRdb, the public reads were trimmed at Q25 with fastp and aligned with MiXCR, with productive beta chains retained. For every CDR3 protein sequence, its rows merge into one entry that carries the most common genes and DNA. The sample table lists a few hundred thousand distinct CDR3 sequences, roughly 8.7% of them with a count of one. The ten largest clones take up about 3% of the sample. These sequences were also reported in another study, on yellow fever vaccine responses in identical twins.

The sequencing input was CD8+ T cells sorted from blood. Source of these receptors: a woman younger than 35 in good health.

This clonotype showed up just a few times. The rearrangement links TRBV15 to TRBJ2-7, with D perhaps matching TRBD2 (7 bases). The V and J ends lost 3 bases and 3 bases respectively, with 18 bases between them. The CDR3 loop spans 16 amino acids. The germline gives CDR1 LNHNV, CDR2 YYDKDF (reference sequence). The CDR3 nucleotides are TGTGCCACCAGCAGGGGGGCTAGCGGCCATAGCTACGAGCAGTACTTC. Its protein product is CATSRGASGHSYEQYF.

In this sample, this clonotype turned up many times. The rearrangement joins TRBV5-1 to TRBJ2-7, with 7 nucleotides matching TRBD1. The CDR3 is 13 amino acids. J gave up 5 bases and V 4 bases, and 6 bases lay outside the gene matches. CDR1 is SGHRS, CDR2 YFSETQ, per germline. The CDR3 DNA is TGCGCCAGCAGCACCGACAGGGTGGACGAGCAGTACTTC. Protein sequence: CASSTDRVDEQYF. Filled out from reference TRBV5-1 and TRBJ2-7, the complete variable domain reads KAGVTQTPRYLIKTRGQQVTLSCSPISGHRSVSWYQQTPGQGLQFLFEYFSETQRNKGNFPGRFSGRQFSNSRSEMNVSTLELGDSALYLCASSTDRVDEQYFGPGTRLTVT.

A word on this clonotype: This may be a read error: a much more frequent sequence differs by one nucleotide. The rearrangement links TRBV7-3 to TRBJ2-2; 7 bases agree with TRBD1. The CDR3 is 16 residues long. CDR1 and CDR2 (germline): SGHTA, FQGTGA. This CDR3 reads CANSLIGDSLAGELFF. As DNA, the CDR3 is TGTGCCAACAGCTTAATAGGGGACAGCCTTGCGGGGGAGCTGTTTTTT.